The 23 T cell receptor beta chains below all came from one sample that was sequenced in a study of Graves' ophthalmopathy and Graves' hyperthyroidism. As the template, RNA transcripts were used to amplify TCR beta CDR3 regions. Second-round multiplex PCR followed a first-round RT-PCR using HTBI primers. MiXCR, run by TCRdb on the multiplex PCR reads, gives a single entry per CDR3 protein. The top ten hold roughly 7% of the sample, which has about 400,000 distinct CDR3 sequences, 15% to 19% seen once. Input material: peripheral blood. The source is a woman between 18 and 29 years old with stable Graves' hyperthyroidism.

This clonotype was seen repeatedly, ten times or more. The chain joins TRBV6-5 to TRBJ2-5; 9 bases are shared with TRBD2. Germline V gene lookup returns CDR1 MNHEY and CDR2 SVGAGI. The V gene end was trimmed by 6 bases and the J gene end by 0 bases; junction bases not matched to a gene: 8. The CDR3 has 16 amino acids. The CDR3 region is CASRVYLAGNQETQYF. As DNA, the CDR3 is TGTGCCAGCAGAGTATATCTAGCGGGAAACCAAGAGACCCAGTACTTC.

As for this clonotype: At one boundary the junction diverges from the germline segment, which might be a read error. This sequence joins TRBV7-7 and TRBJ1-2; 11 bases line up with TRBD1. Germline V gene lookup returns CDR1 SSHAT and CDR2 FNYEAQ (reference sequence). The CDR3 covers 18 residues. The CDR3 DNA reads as TGTGCTAGCAGCTTAGCCGGACAGGGGGCTTCGGGGGGCTATGGCTACACCTTC. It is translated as CASSLAGQGASGGYGYTF. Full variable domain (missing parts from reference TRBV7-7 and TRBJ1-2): GAGVSQSPRYKVTKRGQDVTLRCDPISSHATLYWYQQALGQGPEFLTYFNYEAQPDKSGLPSDRFSAERPEGSISTLTIQRTEQRDSAMYRCASSLAGQGASGGYGYTFGSGTRLTVV.

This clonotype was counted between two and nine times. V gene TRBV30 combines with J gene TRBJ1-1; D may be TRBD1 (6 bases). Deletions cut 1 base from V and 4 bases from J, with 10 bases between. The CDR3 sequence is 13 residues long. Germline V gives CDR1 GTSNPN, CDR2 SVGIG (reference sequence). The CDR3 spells CAWSEGVSTEAFF. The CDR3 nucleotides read TGTGCCTGGAGTGAGGGGGTTAGCACTGAAGCTTTCTTT. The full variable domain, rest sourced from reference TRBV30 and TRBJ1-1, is SQTIHQWPATLVQPVGSPLSLECTVEGTSNPNLYWYRQAAGRGLQLLFYSVGIGQISSEVPQNLSASRPQDRQFILSSKKLLLSDSGFYLCAWSEGVSTEAFFGQGTRLTVV.

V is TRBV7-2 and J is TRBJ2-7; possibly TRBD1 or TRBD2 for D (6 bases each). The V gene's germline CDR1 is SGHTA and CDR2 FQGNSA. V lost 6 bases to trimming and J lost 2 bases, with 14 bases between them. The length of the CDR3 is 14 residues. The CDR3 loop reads CASRPGGLTYEQYF. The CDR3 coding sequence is TGTGCCAGCAGGCCCGGGGGCCTGACCTACGAGCAGTACTTC. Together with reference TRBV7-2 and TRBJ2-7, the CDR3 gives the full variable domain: GAGVSQSPSNKVTEKGKDVELRCDPISGHTALYWYRQSLGQGLEFLIYFQGNSAPDKSGLPSDRFSAERTGGSVSTLTIQRTQQEDSAVYLCASRPGGLTYEQYFGPGTRLTVT.

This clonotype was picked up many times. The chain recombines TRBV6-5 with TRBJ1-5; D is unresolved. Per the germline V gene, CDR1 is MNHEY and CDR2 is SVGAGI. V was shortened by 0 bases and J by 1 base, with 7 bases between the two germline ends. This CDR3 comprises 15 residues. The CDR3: CASSYSTHSNQPQHF. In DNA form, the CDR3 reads TGTGCCAGCAGTTACTCGACACACAGCAATCAGCCCCAGCATTTT.

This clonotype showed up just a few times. The CDR3 DNA follows: TGCAGTGCTAGAGATCGGAGGGCCCTTTATAGCAATCAGCCCCAGCATTTT. Encoded protein: CSARDRRALYSNQPQHF. The chain carries TRBV20-1 and TRBJ1-5; no definite D call. V was clipped by 0 bases and J by 0 bases, with 15 bases between them. Germline V gives CDR1 DFQATT, CDR2 SNEGSKA (reference sequence). CDR3 length: 17 residues.

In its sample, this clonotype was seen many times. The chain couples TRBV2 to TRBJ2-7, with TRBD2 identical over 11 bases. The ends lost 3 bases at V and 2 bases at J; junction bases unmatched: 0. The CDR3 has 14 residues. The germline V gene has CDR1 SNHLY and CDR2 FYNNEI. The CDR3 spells CASSDSGGAYEQYF. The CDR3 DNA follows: TGTGCCAGCAGTGATAGCGGGGGGGCCTACGAGCAGTACTTC.

The CDR3 DNA reads TGTGCCAGCAGCCCTCCGGGACAGGGGGCGCGGAATTCACCCCTCCACTTT. Its translation is CASSPPGQGARNSPLHF. The rearrangement links TRBV11-2 to TRBJ1-6, with 12 bases fitting TRBD1. Germline values: CDR1 SGHAT, CDR2 FQNNGV. V was clipped by 5 bases and J by 7 bases; unmatched bases: 9. The CDR3 is 17 residues long.

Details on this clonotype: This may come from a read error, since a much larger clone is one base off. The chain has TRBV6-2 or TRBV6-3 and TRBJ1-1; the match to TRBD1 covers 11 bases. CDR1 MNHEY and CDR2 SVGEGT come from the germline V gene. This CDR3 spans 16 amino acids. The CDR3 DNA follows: TGTGCCAGCAGTGCCCGGGACAGGGGGTGGAACGCTGAAGCTTTCTTT. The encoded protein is CASSARDRGWNAEAFF.

CDR3 sequence (DNA): TGCGCCAGCAGTCAATTAGGGGGGAACCTGGGCACTGAAGCTTTCTTT. Its translation: CASSQLGGNLGTEAFF. The V call is TRBV5-1, the J call TRBJ1-1, with TRBD1 as a possible D gene (6 bases). Trimming removed 5 bases from V and 4 bases from J, with 21 bases in between. The V gene's germline CDR1 is SGHRS and CDR2 YFSETQ. The CDR3 is 16 residues long.

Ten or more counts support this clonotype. CDR3 amino acids: CASSTTGGQYF. The CDR3 nucleotides are TGTGCCAGCAGCACGACAGGGGGGCAGTACTTC. The chain carries TRBV7-9 and TRBJ2-7; 9 nucleotides align to TRBD1. The CDR3 runs to 11 residues. The germline CDR1 and CDR2 sequences are SEHNR and FQNEAQ (reference sequence). With V trimmed by 5 bases and J by 9 bases, 2 bases remained unmatched.

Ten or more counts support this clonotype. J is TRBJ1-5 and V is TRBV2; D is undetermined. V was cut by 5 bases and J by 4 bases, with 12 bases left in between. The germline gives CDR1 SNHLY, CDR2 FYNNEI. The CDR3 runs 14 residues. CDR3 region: CASSRRIWNQPQHF. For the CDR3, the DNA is TGTGCCAGCAGTAGAAGAATATGGAATCAGCCCCAGCATTTT.

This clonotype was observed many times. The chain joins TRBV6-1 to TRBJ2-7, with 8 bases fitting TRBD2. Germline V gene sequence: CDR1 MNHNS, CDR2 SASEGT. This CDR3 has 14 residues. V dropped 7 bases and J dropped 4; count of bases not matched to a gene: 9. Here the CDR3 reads CASTPAGGAYEQYF. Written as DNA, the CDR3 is TGTGCCAGCACTCCCGCGGGGGGAGCGTACGAGCAGTACTTC.

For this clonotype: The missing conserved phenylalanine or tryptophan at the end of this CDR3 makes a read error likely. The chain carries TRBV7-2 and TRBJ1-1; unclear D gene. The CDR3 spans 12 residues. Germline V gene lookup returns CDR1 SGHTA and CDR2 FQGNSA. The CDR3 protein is CASSLARPVAFY. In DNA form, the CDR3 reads TGTGCCAGTAGCTTAGCGCGTCCTGTCGCTTTCTAT.

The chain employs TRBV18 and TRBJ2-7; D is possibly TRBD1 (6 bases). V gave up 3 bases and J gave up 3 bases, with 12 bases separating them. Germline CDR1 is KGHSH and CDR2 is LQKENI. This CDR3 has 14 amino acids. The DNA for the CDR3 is TGTGCCAGCTCACCGAAGACAGGCCTCTACGAGCAGTACTTC. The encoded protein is CASSPKTGLYEQYF. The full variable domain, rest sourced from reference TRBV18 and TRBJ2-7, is NAGVMQNPRHLVRRRGQEARLRCSPMKGHSHVYWYRQLPEEGLKFMVYLQKENIIDESGMPKERFSAEFPKEGPSILRIQQVVRGDSAAYFCASSPKTGLYEQYFGPGTRLTVT.

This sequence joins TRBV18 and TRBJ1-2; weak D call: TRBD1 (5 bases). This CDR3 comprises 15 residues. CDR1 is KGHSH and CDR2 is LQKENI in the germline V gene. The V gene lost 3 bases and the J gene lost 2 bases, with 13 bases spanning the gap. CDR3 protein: CASSPSQGMNYGYTF. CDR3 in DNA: TGTGCCAGCTCACCTAGCCAGGGAATGAACTATGGCTACACCTTC.

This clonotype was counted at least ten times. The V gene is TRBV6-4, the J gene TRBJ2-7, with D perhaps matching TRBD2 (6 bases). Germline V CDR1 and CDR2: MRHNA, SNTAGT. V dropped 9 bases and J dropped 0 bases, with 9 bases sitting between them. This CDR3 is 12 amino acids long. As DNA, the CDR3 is TGTGCCAGAGGGACTTTCTCCTACGAGCAGTACTTC. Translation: CARGTFSYEQYF.

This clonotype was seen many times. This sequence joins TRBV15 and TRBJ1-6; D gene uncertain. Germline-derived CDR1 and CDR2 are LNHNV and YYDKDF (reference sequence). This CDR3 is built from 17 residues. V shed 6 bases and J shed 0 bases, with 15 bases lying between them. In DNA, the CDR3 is TGTGCCACCAGTAAAGAGCTCGGCAGCTCCTATAATTCACCCCTCCACTTT. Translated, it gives CATSKELGSSYNSPLHF.

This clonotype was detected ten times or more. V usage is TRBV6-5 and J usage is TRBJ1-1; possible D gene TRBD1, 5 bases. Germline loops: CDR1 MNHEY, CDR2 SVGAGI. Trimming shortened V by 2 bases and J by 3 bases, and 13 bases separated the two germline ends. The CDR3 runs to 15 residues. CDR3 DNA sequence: TGTGCCAGCAGTTACGAGGGAGCGGGGCACACTGAAGCTTTCTTT. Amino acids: CASSYEGAGHTEAFF.

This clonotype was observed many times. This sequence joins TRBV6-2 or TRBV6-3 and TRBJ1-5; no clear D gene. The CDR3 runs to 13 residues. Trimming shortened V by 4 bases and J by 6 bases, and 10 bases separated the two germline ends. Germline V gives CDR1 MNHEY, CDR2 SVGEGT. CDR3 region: CASSSPVLQPQHF. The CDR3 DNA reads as TGTGCCAGCAGTTCCCCAGTCCTTCAGCCCCAGCATTTT.

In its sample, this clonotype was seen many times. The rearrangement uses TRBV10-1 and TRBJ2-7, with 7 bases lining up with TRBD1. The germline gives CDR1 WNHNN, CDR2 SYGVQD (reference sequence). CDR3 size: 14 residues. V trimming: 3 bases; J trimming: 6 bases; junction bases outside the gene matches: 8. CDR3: CASSDHTGEIEQYF. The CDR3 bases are TGCGCCAGCAGTGACCATACAGGGGAAATCGAGCAGTACTTC.

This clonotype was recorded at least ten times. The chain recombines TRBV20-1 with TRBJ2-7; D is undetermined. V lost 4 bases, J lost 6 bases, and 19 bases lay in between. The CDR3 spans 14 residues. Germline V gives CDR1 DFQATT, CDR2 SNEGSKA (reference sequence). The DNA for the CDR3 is TGCAGTGCTACCCCGCGAGCACTTCGTCGCGAGCAGTACTTC. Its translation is CSATPRALRREQYF.

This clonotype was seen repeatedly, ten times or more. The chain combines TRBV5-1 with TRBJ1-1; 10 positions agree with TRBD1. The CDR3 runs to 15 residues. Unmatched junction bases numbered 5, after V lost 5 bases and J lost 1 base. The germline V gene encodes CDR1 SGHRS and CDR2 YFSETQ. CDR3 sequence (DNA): TGCGCCAGCAGGCCGGGACAGGGGTCGAACACTGAAGCTTTCTTT. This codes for CASRPGQGSNTEAFF. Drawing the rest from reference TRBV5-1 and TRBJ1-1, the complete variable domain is KAGVTQTPRYLIKTRGQQVTLSCSPISGHRSVSWYQQTPGQGLQFLFEYFSETQRNKGNFPGRFSGRQFSNSRSEMNVSTLELGDSALYLCASRPGQGSNTEAFFGQGTRLTVV.